This T cell receptor (beta chain) was retrieved from a study of response to subunit inactivated influenza vaccine. General study results and limits: Authors suggested seasonal influenza vaccinations each recruit few new T cells.

With regard to this clonotype: Its antigen is unidentified.

Each CDR3 protein gets one entry after TCRdb re-called the RT-PCR reads with MiXCR. The sample records fewer than 550,000 distinct CDR3 sequences, about 25% being singletons. The sequence came from a man between 45 and 60 years old who received an inactivated influenza vaccine. The sequencing used CD4+ T cells sorted from PBMCs, collected 4 to 6 days after vaccination.

For the CDR3, the DNA is TGTGCCAGCAGCCTGGGGGGGGGAATATACAATGAGCAGTTCTTC. Encoded protein: CASSLGGGIYNEQFF. V and J are TRBV7-2 and TRBJ2-1, with TRBD2 matching over 7 bases. J gave up 4 bases and V 5 bases, and 8 bases lay outside the gene matches. The CDR3 sequence is 15 residues long. Germline V gene lookup returns CDR1 SGHTA and CDR2 FQGNSA.